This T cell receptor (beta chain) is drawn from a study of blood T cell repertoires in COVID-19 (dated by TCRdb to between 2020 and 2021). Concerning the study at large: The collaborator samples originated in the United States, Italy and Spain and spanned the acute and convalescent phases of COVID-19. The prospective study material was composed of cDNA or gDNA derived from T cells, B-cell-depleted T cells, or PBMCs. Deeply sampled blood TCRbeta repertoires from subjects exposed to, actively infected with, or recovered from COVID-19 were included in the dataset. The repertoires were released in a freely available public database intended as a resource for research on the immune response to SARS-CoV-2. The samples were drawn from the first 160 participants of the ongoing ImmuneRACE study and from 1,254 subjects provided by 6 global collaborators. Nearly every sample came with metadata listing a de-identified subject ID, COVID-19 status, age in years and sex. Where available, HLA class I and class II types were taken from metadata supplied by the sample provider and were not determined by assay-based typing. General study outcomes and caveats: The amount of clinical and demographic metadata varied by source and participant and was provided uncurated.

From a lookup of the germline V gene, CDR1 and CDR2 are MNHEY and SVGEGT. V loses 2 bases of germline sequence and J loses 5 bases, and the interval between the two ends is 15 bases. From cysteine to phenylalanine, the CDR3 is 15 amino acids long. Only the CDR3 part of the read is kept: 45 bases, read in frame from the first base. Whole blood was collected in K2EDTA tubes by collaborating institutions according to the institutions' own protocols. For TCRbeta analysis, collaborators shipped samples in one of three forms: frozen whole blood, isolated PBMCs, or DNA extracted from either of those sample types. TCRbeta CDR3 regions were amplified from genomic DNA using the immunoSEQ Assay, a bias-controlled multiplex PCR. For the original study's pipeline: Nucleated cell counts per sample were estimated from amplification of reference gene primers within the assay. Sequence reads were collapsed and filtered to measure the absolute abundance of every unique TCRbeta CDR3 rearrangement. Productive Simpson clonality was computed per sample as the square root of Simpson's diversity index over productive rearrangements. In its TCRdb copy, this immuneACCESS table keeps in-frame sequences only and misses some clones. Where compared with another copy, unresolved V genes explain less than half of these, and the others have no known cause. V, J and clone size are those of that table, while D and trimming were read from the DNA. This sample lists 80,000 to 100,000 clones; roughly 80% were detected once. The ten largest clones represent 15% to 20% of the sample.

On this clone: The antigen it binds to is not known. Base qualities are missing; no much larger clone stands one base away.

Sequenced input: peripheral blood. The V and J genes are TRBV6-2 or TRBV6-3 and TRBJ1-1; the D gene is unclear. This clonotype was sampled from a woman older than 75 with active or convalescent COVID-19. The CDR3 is CASSYTSPRGTEAFF. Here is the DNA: TGTGCCAGCAGTTACACCTCCCCTCGGGGAACTGAAGCTTTCTTT.